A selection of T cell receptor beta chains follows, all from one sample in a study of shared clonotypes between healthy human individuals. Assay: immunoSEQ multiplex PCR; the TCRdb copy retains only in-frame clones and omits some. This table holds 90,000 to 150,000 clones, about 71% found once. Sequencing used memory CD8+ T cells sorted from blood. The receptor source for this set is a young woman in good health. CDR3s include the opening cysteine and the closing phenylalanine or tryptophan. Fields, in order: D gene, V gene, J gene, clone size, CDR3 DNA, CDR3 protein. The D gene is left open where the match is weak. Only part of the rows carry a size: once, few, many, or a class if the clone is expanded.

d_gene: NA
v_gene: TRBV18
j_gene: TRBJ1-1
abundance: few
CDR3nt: TGTGCCAGCTCACCCCGACAGAACACTGAAGCTTTCTTT
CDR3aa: CASSPRQNTEAFF

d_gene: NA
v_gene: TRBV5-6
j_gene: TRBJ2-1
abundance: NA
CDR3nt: TGTGCCAGCAGCTTGGTGGCTAGCGAGTACAATGAGCAGTTCTTC
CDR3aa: CASSLVASEYNEQFF

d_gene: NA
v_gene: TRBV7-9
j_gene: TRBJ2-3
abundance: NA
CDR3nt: TGTGCCAGCAGCTTAGCGATGCCTAGTCCGTTAGATACGCAGTATTTT
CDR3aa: CASSLAMPSPLDTQYF

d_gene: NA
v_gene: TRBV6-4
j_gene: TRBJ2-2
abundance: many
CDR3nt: TGTGCCAGCAGTGAAAGTAGCACCGGGGAGCTGTTTTTT
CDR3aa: CASSESSTGELFF

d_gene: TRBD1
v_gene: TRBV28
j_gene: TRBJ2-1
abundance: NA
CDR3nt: TGTGCCATCCGTACCACTTTGACAGGGGACTTAAGTGAGCAGTTCTTC
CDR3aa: CAIRTTLTGDLSEQFF

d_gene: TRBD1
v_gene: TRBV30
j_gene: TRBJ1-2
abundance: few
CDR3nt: TGTGCCTGGAGTCCTCGGGACAGGGGCCGGTTTCACTATGGCTACACCTTC
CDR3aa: CAWSPRDRGRFHYGYTF

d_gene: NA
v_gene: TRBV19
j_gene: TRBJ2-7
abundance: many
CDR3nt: TGTGCCAGTAGTTGGTCCATCCGCTACGAGCAGTACTTC
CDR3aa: CASSWSIRYEQYF

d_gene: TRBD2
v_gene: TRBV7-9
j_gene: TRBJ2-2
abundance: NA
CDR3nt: TGTGCCAGCAGACCTCGGTTGGGCGGGAGGACGCCCGGCGGGGAGCTGTTTTTT
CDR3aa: CASRPRLGGRTPGGELFF

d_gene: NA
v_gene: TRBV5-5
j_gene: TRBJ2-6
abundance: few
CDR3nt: TGTGCCAGCAGCCCCCTTGTTGGGGCCAACGTCCTGACTTTC
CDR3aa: CASSPLVGANVLTF

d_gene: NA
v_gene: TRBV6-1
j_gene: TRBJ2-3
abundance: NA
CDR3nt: TGTGCCATACAAAAAACCGCCGGGGCGGATACGCAGTATTTT
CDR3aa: CAIQKTAGADTQYF

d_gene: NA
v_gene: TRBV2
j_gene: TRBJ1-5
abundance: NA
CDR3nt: TGTGCCAGCAGTTCTGAGACAGGATCTTCGGACAGCAATCAGCCCCAGCATTTT
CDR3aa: CASSSETGSSDSNQPQHF

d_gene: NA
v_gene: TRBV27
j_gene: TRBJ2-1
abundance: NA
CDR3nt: TGTGCCAGCAGTTTGGGGGGGGCGAATGAGCAGTTCTTC
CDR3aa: CASSLGGANEQFF

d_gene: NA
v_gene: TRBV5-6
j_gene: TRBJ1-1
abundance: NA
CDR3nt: TGTGCCAGCAGCTTGGTACGGAGTGAAGCTTTCTTT
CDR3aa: CASSLVRSEAFF

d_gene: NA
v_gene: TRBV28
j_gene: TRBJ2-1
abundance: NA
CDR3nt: TGTGCCAGCAGTCAAGGCCTACCGGGAGATAATGAGCAGTTCTTC
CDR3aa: CASSQGLPGDNEQFF

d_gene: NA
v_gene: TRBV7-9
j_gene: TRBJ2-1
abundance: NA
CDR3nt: TGTGCCAGCAGCCCCCGTGGGGGCTCTCGCTACAATGAGCAGTTCTTC
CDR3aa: CASSPRGGSRYNEQFF

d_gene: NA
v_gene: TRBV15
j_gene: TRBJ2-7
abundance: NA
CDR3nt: TGTGCCACCAGCAGAGATTCGGGTGGGGTAGGTTACGAGCAGTACTTC
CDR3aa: CATSRDSGGVGYEQYF

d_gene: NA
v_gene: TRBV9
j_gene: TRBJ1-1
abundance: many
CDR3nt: TGTGCCAGCAGCGTAGCGTGGGGATCCACTGAAGCTTTCTTT
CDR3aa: CASSVAWGSTEAFF

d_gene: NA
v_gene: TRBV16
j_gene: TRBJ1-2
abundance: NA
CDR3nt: TGTGCCAGCAGCCAACACAGAATTTATGGCTACACCTTC
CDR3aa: CASSQHRIYGYTF

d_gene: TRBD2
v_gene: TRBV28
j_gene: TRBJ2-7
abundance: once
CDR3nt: TGTGCCAGCAGCCAAGGGACTAGCATCCTCTACGAGCAGTACTTC
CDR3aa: CASSQGTSILYEQYF

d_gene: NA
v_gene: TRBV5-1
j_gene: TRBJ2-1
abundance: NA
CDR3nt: TGCGCCAGCAGCCCGGACAGTGGGTCATACAATGAGCAGTTCTTC
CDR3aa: CASSPDSGSYNEQFF

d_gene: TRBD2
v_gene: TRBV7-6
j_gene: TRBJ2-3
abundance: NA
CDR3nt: TGTGCCAGCAGCTTAGGGACTAGCGGAGGACTAGCGCCAGATACGCAGTATTTT
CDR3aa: CASSLGTSGGLAPDTQYF

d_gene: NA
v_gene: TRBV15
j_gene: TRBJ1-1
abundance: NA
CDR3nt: TGTGCCACCAGCAGAGTTCAGGGTGTGCTCCTTGTGAGTTTGAACACTGAAGCTTTCTTT
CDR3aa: CATSRVQGVLLVSLNTEAFF

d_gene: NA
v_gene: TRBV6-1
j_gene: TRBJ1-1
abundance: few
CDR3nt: TGTGCCAGCAGTCCGGGACCGGAGAACACTGAAGCTTTCTTT
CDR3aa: CASSPGPENTEAFF

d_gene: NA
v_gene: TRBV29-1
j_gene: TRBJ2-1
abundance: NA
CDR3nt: TGCAGCGCGGGGACTTTAAACTACAATGAGCAGTTCTTC
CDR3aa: CSAGTLNYNEQFF

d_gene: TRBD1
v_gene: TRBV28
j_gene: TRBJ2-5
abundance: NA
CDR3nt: TGTGCCAGCAGTTTAAGGTCGACAGGGGACAACCAAGAGACCCAGTACTTC
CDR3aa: CASSLRSTGDNQETQYF

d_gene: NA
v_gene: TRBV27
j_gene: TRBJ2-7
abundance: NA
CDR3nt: TGTGCCAGCAGTTTAAGTCGGTCCTACGAGCAGTACTTC
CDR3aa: CASSLSRSYEQYF

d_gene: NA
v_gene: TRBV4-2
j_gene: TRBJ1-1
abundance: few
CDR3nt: TGTGCCAGCAGCCAAGACCAGGAGAACACTGAAGCTTTCTTT
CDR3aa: CASSQDQENTEAFF

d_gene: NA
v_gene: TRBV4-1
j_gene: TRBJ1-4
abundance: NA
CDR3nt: TGCGCCAGCAGTCGACGAGTGTCTAATGAAAAACTGTTTTTT
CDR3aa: CASSRRVSNEKLFF

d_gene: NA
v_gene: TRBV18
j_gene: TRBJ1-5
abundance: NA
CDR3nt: TGTGCCAGCTCACCACGGGACTCGAGCAATCAGCCCCAGCATTTT
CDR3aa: CASSPRDSSNQPQHF

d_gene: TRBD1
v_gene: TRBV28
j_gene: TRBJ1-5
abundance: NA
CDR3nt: TGTGCCAGCAGATCCAGCATACTGACAGGGAGGGGCAATCAGCCCCAGCATTTT
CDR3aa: CASRSSILTGRGNQPQHF

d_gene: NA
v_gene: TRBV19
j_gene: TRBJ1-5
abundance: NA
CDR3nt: TGTGCCAGTAGTATGGACGGGGTTTCCTATCGCAATCAGCCCCAGCATTTT
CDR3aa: CASSMDGVSYRNQPQHF

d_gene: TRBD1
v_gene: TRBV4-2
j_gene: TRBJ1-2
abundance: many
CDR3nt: TGTGCCAGCAGCTCCGGACAGGACTATGGCTACACCTTC
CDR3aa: CASSSGQDYGYTF

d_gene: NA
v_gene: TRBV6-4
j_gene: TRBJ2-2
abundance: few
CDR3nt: TGTGCCAGCAGTGACGGAGGGCTTGTAGCGGAAAACACCGGGGAGCTGTTTTTT
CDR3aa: CASSDGGLVAENTGELFF

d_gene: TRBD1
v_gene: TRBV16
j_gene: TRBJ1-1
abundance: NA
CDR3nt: TGTGCCAGCAGCCCCACCGGGACAGGGGGCGCAAACACTGAAGCTTTCTTT
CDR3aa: CASSPTGTGGANTEAFF

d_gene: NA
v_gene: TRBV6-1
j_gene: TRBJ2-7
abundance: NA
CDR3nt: TGTGCCAGCAGTGAAGCAGAGACTAGCTCCTACGAGCAGTACTTC
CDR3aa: CASSEAETSSYEQYF

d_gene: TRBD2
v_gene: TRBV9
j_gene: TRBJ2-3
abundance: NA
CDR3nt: TGTGCCAGCAGCCAACTGAGCGGGAGTACAGATACGCAGTATTTT
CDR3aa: CASSQLSGSTDTQYF

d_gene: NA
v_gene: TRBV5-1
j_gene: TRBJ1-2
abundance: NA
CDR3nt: TGCGCCAGCAGCTTGGTAGGGGCCCTACTCTATGGCTACACCTTC
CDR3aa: CASSLVGALLYGYTF

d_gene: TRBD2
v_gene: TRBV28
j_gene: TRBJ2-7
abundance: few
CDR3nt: TGTGCCAGCACCCCCGGACTAGGACAACCTCCCTACGAGCAGTACTTC
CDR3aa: CASTPGLGQPPYEQYF

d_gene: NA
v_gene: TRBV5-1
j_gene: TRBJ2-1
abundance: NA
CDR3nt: TGCGCCAGCAGCTTGCGGAGCGGTAATGAGCAGTTCTTC
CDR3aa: CASSLRSGNEQFF

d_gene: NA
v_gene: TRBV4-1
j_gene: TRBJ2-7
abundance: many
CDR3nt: TGCGCCAGCAGCCAAGATCTCTTTACCTACGAGCAGTACTTC
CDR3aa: CASSQDLFTYEQYF

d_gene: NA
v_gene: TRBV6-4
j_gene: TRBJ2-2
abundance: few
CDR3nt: TGTGCCAGCAGTGACTCTCCGGGTACCGGGGAGCTGTTTTTT
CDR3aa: CASSDSPGTGELFF

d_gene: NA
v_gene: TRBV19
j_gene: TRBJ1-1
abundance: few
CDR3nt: TGTGCCAGTAGGCAAACAGGGTCGAACACTGAAGCTTTCTTT
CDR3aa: CASRQTGSNTEAFF

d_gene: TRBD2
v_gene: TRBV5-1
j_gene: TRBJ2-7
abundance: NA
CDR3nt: TGCGCCAGCAGCTCTAGCGGGAGGTTGGGCGAGCAGTACTTC
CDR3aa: CASSSSGRLGEQYF

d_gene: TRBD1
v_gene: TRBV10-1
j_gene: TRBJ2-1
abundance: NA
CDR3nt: TGCGCCAGTACTTCTCAGGGGGCGATAACTTGGAATGAGCAGTTCTTC
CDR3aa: CASTSQGAITWNEQFF

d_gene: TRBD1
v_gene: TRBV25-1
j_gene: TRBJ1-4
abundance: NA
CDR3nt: TGTGCCAGCAGTGAAAGCCAGGGGGCTGACGGAGAAAAACTGTTTTTT
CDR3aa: CASSESQGADGEKLFF